The 30 T cell receptor beta chains below all came from one sample that was sequenced in a study of T cells in narcolepsy. The data were produced by immunoSEQ multiplex PCR, yet TCRdb's version contains in-frame clones alone and is incomplete. The sample has under 40,000 clones; about 85% are singletons. Source material: CD45RA- memory CD4+ T cells from PBMCs. These receptor sequences come from a human donor with narcolepsy.

The rearrangement uses TRBV19 and TRBJ2-5, with 8 bases matching TRBD2. The CDR3 runs 19 residues. Germline CDR1 and CDR2: LNHDA and SQIVND (reference sequence). The V and J ends lost 5 bases and 1 base, in that order; junction bases with no gene match: 18. This chain's CDR3 is CASSVGPLLAVHSQETQYF. The CDR3 coding sequence is TGTGCCAGTAGTGTGGGACCCTTACTAGCGGTACATAGCCAAGAGACCCAGTACTTC.

The chain is built from TRBV7-9 and TRBJ1-1, with 7 bases matching TRBD1. In germline, CDR1 is SEHNR, CDR2 FQNEAQ (reference sequence). After removal of 5 bases from V and 1 base from J, the junction contained 4 bases not matched to a gene. The CDR3 covers 14 residues. CDR3 in amino acids: CASSPDRENTEAFF. CDR3 nucleotide sequence: TGTGCCAGCAGCCCCGACAGGGAGAACACTGAAGCTTTCTTT. Full variable domain (missing parts from reference TRBV7-9 and TRBJ1-1): DTGVSQNPRHKITKRGQNVTFRCDPISEHNRLYWYRQTLGQGPEFLTYFQNEAQLEKSRLLSDRFSAERPKGSFSTLEIQRTEQGDSAMYLCASSPDRENTEAFFGQGTRLTVV.

A few counts support this clone. This chain uses TRBV28 with TRBJ1-1; no definite D call. Trimming removed 9 bases at V and 3 bases at J, with 11 bases between. The CDR3 has 12 residues. The germline gives CDR1 MDHEN, CDR2 SYDVKM. Here the CDR3 DNA reads TGTGCCAGTACTCTTGTGGACACTGAAGCTTTCTTT. Amino acid sequence: CASTLVDTEAFF.

J is TRBJ2-1 and V is TRBV30, with 9 positions matching TRBD1. The CDR3 contains 15 residues. V trimming: 4 bases; J trimming: 4 bases; junction bases outside the gene matches: 8. Germline-derived CDR1 and CDR2 are GTSNPN and SVGIG (reference sequence). As DNA, the CDR3 is TGTGCCTGGAAACAGGGGGCGGTGAGTTACAATGAGCAGTTCTTC. Protein sequence: CAWKQGAVSYNEQFF.

In its sample, this clone was seen a few times. The chain joins TRBV2 to TRBJ1-3, with D unresolved. CDR1 is SNHLY, CDR2 FYNNEI, per germline. CDR3 length: 14 amino acids. Trimming pared 4 bases from V and 3 bases from J, leaving 10 bases between. CDR3 residues: CASSGIGGGNTIYF. The CDR3 DNA follows: TGTGCCAGCAGTGGGATCGGCGGTGGAAACACCATATATTTT.

The chain joins TRBV7-9 to TRBJ2-7; either TRBD1 or TRBD2 may fit D (5 bases each). Trimming left V 3 bases short and J 6 bases short, with 15 bases between. This CDR3 region has 14 residues. The germline CDR1 and CDR2 sequences are SEHNR and FQNEAQ (reference sequence). In nucleotides, the CDR3 is TGTGCCAGCAGCTTCGGGGCAAAGGGGCTCGAGCAGTACTTC. Residues: CASSFGAKGLEQYF. Variable domain in full (rest from reference TRBV7-9 and TRBJ2-7): DTGVSQNPRHKITKRGQNVTFRCDPISEHNRLYWYRQTLGQGPEFLTYFQNEAQLEKSRLLSDRFSAERPKGSFSTLEIQRTEQGDSAMYLCASSFGAKGLEQYFGPGTRLTVT.

This clone is labeled as medium-sized (0.01 to 0.1%). The chain combines TRBV6-4 with TRBJ2-1; D uncertain. The V gene's germline CDR1 is MRHNA and CDR2 SNTAGT. This CDR3 is 14 amino acids long. Trimming removed 2 bases at V and 4 bases at J, with 9 bases between. The CDR3 loop reads CASSDGNRYNEQFF. CDR3 nucleotides: TGTGCCAGCAGTGACGGGAATCGGTACAATGAGCAGTTCTTC.

V is TRBV4-3 and J is TRBJ1-2; 9 bases align to TRBD1. The junction had 4 bases not matched to a gene; V was cut back by 0 bases and J by 5 bases. The germline V gene has CDR1 LGHNA and CDR2 YSLEER. The CDR3 covers 15 residues. CDR3 region: CASSQENRGRYGYTF. The CDR3 DNA reads as TGCGCCAGCAGCCAAGAAAACAGGGGGCGTTATGGCTACACCTTC.

This sequence joins TRBV7-3 and TRBJ1-2, with 7 bases that match TRBD1. This CDR3 has 12 amino acids. V lost 4 bases, J lost 8 bases, and 4 bases stayed unmatched. Germline loops: CDR1 SGHTA, CDR2 FQGTGA. CDR3 sequence (DNA): TGTGCCAGCAGCTCGACAGGGCACGGCTACACCTTC. This gives the protein CASSSTGHGYTF.

The gene calls are TRBV4-1 and TRBJ2-7; tentative D call: TRBD2 (6 bases). There are 15 residues in the CDR3. Trimming took off 2 bases at V and 3 bases at J, with 14 bases between the two ends. Per germline, CDR1 MGHRA and CDR2 YSYEKL. CDR3 protein: CASSQLPGLVYEQYF. The CDR3 DNA reads as TGCGCCAGCAGCCAACTCCCGGGACTGGTCTACGAGCAGTACTTC.

The V and J genes are TRBV30 and TRBJ2-1; D perhaps matches TRBD2 (6 bases). The germline V gene has CDR1 GTSNPN and CDR2 SVGIG (reference sequence). This CDR3 comprises 14 residues. Trimming took off 0 bases at V and 7 bases at J, with 13 bases between the two ends. CDR3 in amino acids: CAWSVWDFRNEQFF. The CDR3 nucleotides read TGTGCCTGGAGTGTATGGGACTTCAGGAATGAGCAGTTCTTC.

This clone was detected only a few times. The J gene is TRBJ2-7, the V gene TRBV7-6, with 8 nucleotides matching TRBD2. Germline CDR1 SGHVS, CDR2 FNYEAQ. The V and J ends lost 4 bases and 2 bases, in that order; junction bases with no gene match: 4. The CDR3 runs to 14 residues. CDR3 in DNA: TGTGCCAGCAGCTCCCGGGGGGGGGCCTACGAGCAGTACTTC. It is translated as CASSSRGGAYEQYF.

This clone showed up just once. The CDR3 loop is CASNWGASSTDTQYF. The CDR3 nucleotides are TGTGCCAGTAACTGGGGAGCCTCTAGCACAGATACGCAGTATTTT. V gene TRBV19 combines with J gene TRBJ2-3; D is perhaps TRBD2 (5 bases). Germline V gene lookup returns CDR1 LNHDA and CDR2 SQIVND (reference sequence). With 7 bases removed from V and 0 bases from J, the gap between germline ends came to 14 bases. The CDR3 contains 15 residues.

The rearrangement links TRBV6-1 to TRBJ1-5; 7 positions match TRBD1. Germline V gives CDR1 MNHNS, CDR2 SASEGT. After removal of 4 bases from V and 2 bases from J, the junction contained 14 bases not matched to a gene. This CDR3 spans 18 amino acids. As DNA, the CDR3 is TGTGCCAGCAGTGCCCGGGTAGACAGGGTGATTCGCAATCAGCCCCAGCATTTT. It encodes CASSARVDRVIRNQPQHF.

The chain employs TRBV5-4 and TRBJ2-5; 8 bases agree with TRBD1. The J call may be incorrect, as the DNA end agrees better with TRBJ2-7. The germline gives CDR1 SGHNT, CDR2 YYREEE (reference sequence). This CDR3 contains 16 residues. The CDR3 DNA reads TGTGCCAGCAGCCCGGCCGCCAGGGGGCTTTCCTACGAGCAGTACTTC. This codes for CASSPAARGLSYEQYF.

The chain combines TRBV18 with TRBJ2-2; TRBD2 aligns across 12 bases. CDR1 and CDR2 (germline): KGHSH, LQKENI. J lost 1 base, V lost 3 bases, and 9 bases had no gene match. The CDR3 consists of 19 residues. The CDR3 loop reads CASSPRLAGDPGNTGELFF. As DNA, the CDR3 is TGTGCCAGCTCACCGAGACTAGCGGGAGACCCTGGGAACACCGGGGAGCTGTTTTTT.

The genes are TRBV5-1 and TRBJ1-1, with D tentatively TRBD1 (6 bases). With 4 bases removed from V and 7 bases from J, the gap between germline ends came to 20 bases. The CDR3 spans 15 residues. Germline V lookup: CDR1 SGHRS, CDR2 YFSETQ. The CDR3, as DNA: TGCGCCAGCAGCCCTGGACAGACGTTCGGGGATGAAGCTTTCTTT. Protein product: CASSPGQTFGDEAFF.

This rearrangement joins TRBV18 to TRBJ2-3; D may be TRBD1 (7 bases). Deletions cut 0 bases from V and 6 bases from J, with 19 bases between. CDR1 is KGHSH and CDR2 is LQKENI in the germline V gene. This CDR3 spans 17 amino acids. The CDR3 DNA sequence: TGTGCCAGCTCACCACCGGACGTATTCAGGGGGGCCGATACGCAGTATTTT. It is translated as CASSPPDVFRGADTQYF.

This clone was picked up a small number of times. V and J are TRBV5-1 and TRBJ1-6, with D perhaps matching TRBD1 (5 bases). Germline loops: CDR1 SGHRS, CDR2 YFSETQ. V gave up 0 bases and J gave up 7 bases, with 11 bases separating them. The CDR3 covers 15 residues. CDR3 DNA: TGCGCCAGCAGCTTGGCCGGGGGAGAAAATTCACCCCTCCACTTT. This gives the protein CASSLAGGENSPLHF.

The V call is TRBV5-1, the J call TRBJ1-2; D unresolved. V was pared by 2 bases and J by 5 bases, with 10 bases between. The CDR3 is 13 residues long. Germline CDR1 and CDR2: SGHRS and YFSETQ. CDR3 sequence (DNA): TGCGCCAGCAGCTTTTCGGACGGGTATGGCTACACCTTC. Translation gives CASSFSDGYGYTF.

The chain couples TRBV18 to TRBJ1-2, with a tentative D call TRBD1 (6 bases). The CDR3 contains 15 residues. Trimming took off 1 base at V and 3 bases at J, with 12 bases between the two ends. The germline V gene has CDR1 KGHSH and CDR2 LQKENI. This CDR3 reads CASSPLKDSYYGYTF. For the CDR3, the DNA is TGTGCCAGCTCACCACTCAAGGACAGCTACTATGGCTACACCTTC.

This clone was counted once. The chain couples TRBV5-4 to TRBJ2-1, with 7 bases that match TRBD2. CDR1 and CDR2 from the germline V gene are SGHNT and YYREEE (reference sequence). J lost 3 bases, V lost 0 bases, and 3 bases had no gene match. The length of the CDR3 is 15 residues. The CDR3 loop reads CASSLERDVYNEQFF. CDR3 nucleotide sequence: TGTGCCAGCAGCTTGGAGCGGGACGTCTACAATGAGCAGTTCTTC.

The chain joins TRBV7-2 to TRBJ2-7, with D unclear. The V gene's germline CDR1 is SGHTA and CDR2 FQGNSA. The length of the CDR3 is 12 residues. Trimming pared 7 bases from V and 6 bases from J, leaving 13 bases between. The CDR3 coding sequence is TGTGCCAGCAATCTTTTGCAGAGCGAGCAGTACTTC. The encoded protein is CASNLLQSEQYF. Variable domain in full (rest from reference TRBV7-2 and TRBJ2-7): GAGVSQSPSNKVTEKGKDVELRCDPISGHTALYWYRQSLGQGLEFLIYFQGNSAPDKSGLPSDRFSAERTGGSVSTLTIQRTQQEDSAVYLCASNLLQSEQYFGPGTRLTVT.

The V call is TRBV5-6, the J call TRBJ2-7; 10 bases line up with TRBD2. The CDR3 consists of 14 residues. The germline CDR1 and CDR2 sequences are SGHDT and YYEEEE. Trimming at V came to 4 bases and at J to 5 bases, leaving 6 bases not matched to a gene. In DNA form, the CDR3 reads TGTGCCAGCAGCGCAGCTAGCGGGAGCAACGAGCAGTACTTC. Amino acid sequence: CASSAASGSNEQYF.

The V and J genes are TRBV29-1 and TRBJ2-5; no definite D call. This CDR3 spans 13 amino acids. Trimming stripped 5 bases from V and 7 bases from J, with 17 bases between. From germline, CDR1 is SQVTM and CDR2 ANQGSEA. In DNA, the CDR3 is TGCAGCGTTAAGAGACTCTCAGAGGTGACCCAGTACTTC. Translation gives CSVKRLSEVTQYF.

The chain links TRBV14 to TRBJ2-5; D is ambiguous. Germline CDR1 and CDR2: SGHDN and FVKESK. This CDR3 contains 16 residues. Trimming took off 0 bases at V and 2 bases at J, with 13 bases between the two ends. Here the CDR3 DNA reads TGTGCCAGCAGCCAAGATATATTATTGGGACAAGAGACCCAGTACTTC. Protein product: CASSQDILLGQETQYF.

The V call is TRBV19, the J call TRBJ2-3, with no clear D. The CDR3 runs 15 residues. V lost 4 bases and J 5 bases, leaving 16 bases between the germline ends. Germline V gene lookup returns CDR1 LNHDA and CDR2 SQIVND (reference sequence). In nucleotides, the CDR3 is TGTGCCAGTAGTACGCTGACCCCCTCGGGAGATACGCAGTATTTT. Translation gives CASSTLTPSGDTQYF.

This clone has just a few counts. The chain links TRBV5-4 to TRBJ2-5; D may be TRBD1 (6 bases). This CDR3 has 15 amino acids. V was cut by 0 bases and J by 2 bases, with 11 bases left in between. The germline gives CDR1 SGHNT, CDR2 YYREEE (reference sequence). The CDR3 bases are TGTGCCAGCAGCTTGGTAGGTCAGGGGCAAGAGACCCAGTACTTC. Protein product: CASSLVGQGQETQYF.

V is TRBV5-4 and J is TRBJ1-1; D gene uncertain. V lost 4 bases and J 3 bases, leaving 13 bases between the germline ends. The CDR3 extends over 14 amino acids. CDR1 and CDR2 from the germline V gene are SGHNT and YYREEE (reference sequence). CDR3 amino acids: CASSESYPDTEAFF. The CDR3 DNA is TGTGCCAGCAGCGAATCGTACCCTGACACTGAAGCTTTCTTT.

The chain is built from TRBV19 and TRBJ2-5, with 7 bases identical to TRBD1. Matching the DNA end better, TRBJ2-7 makes the J call doubtful. CDR1 is LNHDA, CDR2 SQIVND, per germline (reference sequence). The CDR3 covers 17 residues. In DNA form, the CDR3 reads TGTGCCAGTAGTATAGCCGTCGCGGCAGGGGGCTCCTACGAGCAGTACTTC. It translates to CASSIAVAAGGSYEQYF.